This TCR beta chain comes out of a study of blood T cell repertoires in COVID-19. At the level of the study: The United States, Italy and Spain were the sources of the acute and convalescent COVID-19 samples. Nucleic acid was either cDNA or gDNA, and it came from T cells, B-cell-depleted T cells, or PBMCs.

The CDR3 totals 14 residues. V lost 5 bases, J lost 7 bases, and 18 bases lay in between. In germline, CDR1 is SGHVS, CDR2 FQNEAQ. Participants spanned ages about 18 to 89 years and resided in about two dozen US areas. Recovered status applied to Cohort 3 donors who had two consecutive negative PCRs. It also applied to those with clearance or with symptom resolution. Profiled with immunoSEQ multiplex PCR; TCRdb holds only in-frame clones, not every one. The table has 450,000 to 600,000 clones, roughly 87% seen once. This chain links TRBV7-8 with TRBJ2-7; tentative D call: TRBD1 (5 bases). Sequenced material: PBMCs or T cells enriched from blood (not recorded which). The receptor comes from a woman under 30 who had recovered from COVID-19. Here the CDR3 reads CASSAQGTLREQYF. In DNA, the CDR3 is TGTGCCAGCAGCGCTCAGGGCACCCTTAGGGAGCAGTACTTC.